One sample yielded the 27 T cell receptor beta chains listed below, sequenced in a study of cytomegalovirus exposure and HLA in healthy donors. Only in-frame clones appear in the TCRdb table, and some are missing; sequencing was by immunoSEQ multiplex PCR. In the table there are about 240,000 clones, around 86% of which are singletons. Sequenced: PBMCs. All receptors derive from a woman aged 25 to 39 in good health and CMV-seropositive.

To note about this clone: This CDR3 is also generated by other DNA sequences in the sample. The chain couples TRBV5-4 to TRBJ2-7, with D hard to call. The CDR3 extends over 11 amino acids. Germline V gene sequence: CDR1 SGHNT, CDR2 YYREEE (reference sequence). The ends were cut back, 0 bases at V and 7 bases at J, with 5 bases in the middle. This chain's CDR3 is CASSLGREQYF. CDR3 DNA sequence: TGTGCCAGCAGCTTGGGGCGGGAGCAGTACTTC.

The chain joins TRBV28 to TRBJ1-1; perhaps TRBD1 as D (5 bases). V gave up 6 bases and J gave up 3 bases, with 29 bases separating them. The germline V gene encodes CDR1 MDHEN and CDR2 SYDVKM. The CDR3 runs to 19 residues. The CDR3 reads CASSLIYVGPRGTDTEAFF. The CDR3 region has the DNA TGTGCCAGCAGCCTAATCTACGTGGGGCCACGCGGGACCGACACTGAAGCTTTCTTT.

The chain employs TRBV19 and TRBJ1-4; D gene unclear. The CDR3 runs 14 residues. Trimming removed 0 bases from V and 11 bases from J, with 13 bases in between. Germline V gives CDR1 LNHDA, CDR2 SQIVND (reference sequence). CDR3 coding DNA: TGTGCCAGTAGTATAGATCCCCCGCCGGTCAAACTGTTTTTT. Amino acids: CASSIDPPPVKLFF.

The chain joins TRBV7-9 to TRBJ2-3; a possible D gene is TRBD1 (6 bases). The CDR3 has 15 amino acids. Trimming left V 1 base short and J 1 base short, with 9 bases between. Germline CDR1 reads SEHNR; CDR2 reads FQNEAQ (reference sequence). The CDR3 coding sequence is TGTGCCAGCAGCTTAGACAGGGTGGGCACAGATACGCAGTATTTT. Amino acids: CASSLDRVGTDTQYF.

This chain links TRBV19 with TRBJ2-7; 13 positions agree with TRBD2. The V gene end was trimmed by 7 bases and the J gene end by 3 bases; junction bases not matched to a gene: 6. The CDR3 extends over 15 amino acids. Germline CDR1 is LNHDA and CDR2 is SQIVND (reference sequence). The CDR3 DNA sequence: TGTGCCAGTACCATGGGACTAGCGGGACACTACGAGCAGTACTTC. As protein: CASTMGLAGHYEQYF.

The rearrangement uses TRBV11-2 and TRBJ1-1; maybe TRBD1 (6 bases). Trimming shortened V by 1 base and J by 4 bases, and 10 bases separated the two germline ends. Germline V gives CDR1 SGHAT, CDR2 FQNNGV. The CDR3 has 14 amino acids. CDR3 nucleotide sequence: TGTGCCAGCAGCTTAGCTGGGGGCTTCACTGAAGCTTTCTTT. Translating it yields CASSLAGGFTEAFF.

A single count supports this clone. V is TRBV6-5 and J is TRBJ2-5; TRBD1 matches at 8 bases. J was trimmed by 5 bases and V by 10 bases; bases with no gene match: 12. There are 14 residues in the CDR3. Germline CDR1 is MNHEY and CDR2 is SVGAGI. The CDR3 DNA follows: TGTGCCACCTCGGACAGGGAGGTCCAGGAGACCCAGTACTTC. Protein sequence: CATSDREVQETQYF.

The table lists this clone with a few counts. The chain links TRBV19 to TRBJ2-7; the D gene is possibly TRBD1 (5 bases). The CDR3 is 13 amino acids. Trimming removed 8 bases at V and 2 bases at J, with 13 bases between. The germline V gene has CDR1 LNHDA and CDR2 SQIVND (reference sequence). The CDR3 DNA reads as TGTGCCAGTGCCTCAACAGGTGCCTACGAGCAGTACTTC. It encodes CASASTGAYEQYF.

The chain employs TRBV27 and TRBJ1-1; no firm D call. CDR1 is MNHEY and CDR2 is SMNVEV in the germline V gene (reference sequence). The CDR3 contains 14 residues. V was pared by 7 bases and J by 1 base, with 13 bases between. CDR3 sequence: CASKPLRGNTEAFF. The CDR3 bases are TGTGCCAGCAAACCCCTACGGGGGAACACTGAAGCTTTCTTT.

This chain links TRBV2 with TRBJ2-1, with D possibly being TRBD1 (5 bases). This CDR3 comprises 13 residues. CDR1 and CDR2 (germline): SNHLY, FYNNEI. Trimming removed 11 bases from V and 3 bases from J, with 14 bases in between. The CDR3 region is CAGHGRVYNEQFF. The CDR3 coding sequence is TGTGCCGGCCATGGCAGGGTCTACAATGAGCAGTTCTTC.

This chain connects TRBV29-1 to TRBJ1-2; 9 bases map to TRBD1. Germline V lookup: CDR1 SQVTM, CDR2 ANQGSEA. After removal of 2 bases from V and 4 bases from J, the junction contained 5 bases not matched to a gene. The CDR3 spans 14 residues. In nucleotides, the CDR3 is TGCAGCGTTGAAAAAGGGACAGGGCTCTATGGCTACACCTTC. Translating gives CSVEKGTGLYGYTF.

This rearrangement joins TRBV5-1 to TRBJ2-1, with 8 bases matching TRBD2. Looked up from germline, CDR1 is SGHRS and CDR2 is YFSETQ. The CDR3 is made up of 15 amino acids. V gave up 3 bases and J gave up 7 bases; unmatched junction bases: 9. The CDR3: CASSSPGLARNEQFF. The CDR3 nucleotides are TGCGCCAGCAGCTCTCCTGGACTAGCCCGGAATGAGCAGTTCTTC.

A word on this clone: Within the sample, other DNA sequences also encode this same CDR3. The genes are TRBV27 and TRBJ1-5, with TRBD1 matching 7 bases. The J segment lost 4 bases and the V segment lost 4 bases, leaving 1 base of the junction unmatched. The CDR3 runs 13 residues. CDR1 is MNHEY and CDR2 is SMNVEV in the germline V gene (reference sequence). The chain's CDR3 is CASSWTGNQPQHF. The CDR3 coding sequence is TGTGCCAGCAGTTGGACAGGAAATCAGCCCCAGCATTTT.

The chain uses TRBV5-1 and TRBJ1-2; D gene unclear. V was pared by 4 bases and J by 3 bases, with 13 bases between. Germline V CDR1 and CDR2: SGHRS, YFSETQ. This CDR3 is 14 amino acids long. CDR3 sequence (DNA): TGCGCCAGCAGCCACACCCGCCGGGACTATGGCTACACCTTC. Translated: CASSHTRRDYGYTF.

This chain joins TRBV19 and TRBJ2-3, with a tentative D call TRBD2 (6 bases). The CDR3 is 16 residues long. V was cut by 2 bases and J by 3 bases, with 15 bases left in between. Germline V lookup: CDR1 LNHDA, CDR2 SQIVND (reference sequence). The CDR3 region is CASSIMGGAATDTQYF. CDR3 bases: TGTGCCAGTAGTATAATGGGGGGAGCCGCGACAGATACGCAGTATTTT.

This clone has more than one count but fewer than ten. The gene calls are TRBV6-1 and TRBJ1-1; D remains unclear. This CDR3 is 15 amino acids long. Between the trimmed V and J ends, which lost 1 base and 5 bases, there was a span of 14 bases. Per germline, CDR1 MNHNS and CDR2 SASEGT. CDR3 nucleotide sequence: TGTGCCAGCAGTGAAGACATATCCGGGAGTACTGAAGCTTTCTTT. Translated: CASSEDISGSTEAFF.

J is TRBJ2-7 and V is TRBV27; TRBD2 agrees at 13 bases. The junction had 7 bases not matched to a gene; V was cut back by 6 bases and J by 5 bases. From germline, CDR1 is MNHEY and CDR2 SMNVEV (reference sequence). The CDR3 consists of 15 residues. The CDR3, as DNA: TGTGCCAGCAGGAAATGGGGGACTAGCGGGGACGAGCAGTACTTC. The encoded protein is CASRKWGTSGDEQYF.

The chain links TRBV7-9 to TRBJ1-3, with 7 bases that match TRBD1. Germline CDR1 and CDR2: SEHNR and FQNEAQ (reference sequence). The trim removed 5 bases at V and 4 bases at J, leaving 14 bases unmatched. CDR3 length equals 17 residues. CDR3: CASSTRIDRVDGNTIYF. CDR3 nucleotide sequence: TGTGCCAGCAGCACCCGTATAGACAGGGTTGACGGAAACACCATATATTTT.

The chain employs TRBV13 and TRBJ1-1, with TRBD1 as a possible D gene (6 bases). CDR1 and CDR2 (germline): PRHDT, FYEKMQ (reference sequence). This CDR3 is 17 amino acids long. Trimming cost V 5 bases and J 2 bases, with 21 bases left between them. For the CDR3, the DNA is TGTGCCAGCAGCCCCCTGCTGCGGGGGCGGACAAACACTGAAGCTTTCTTT. Protein sequence: CASSPLLRGRTNTEAFF.

The J gene is TRBJ2-6, the V gene TRBV5-6; no clear D. Germline lookup yields CDR1 SGHDT and CDR2 YYEEEE. V lost 2 bases and J lost 0, with 9 bases in between. The CDR3 totals 16 residues. This chain's CDR3 is CASSFISDSGANVLTF. The CDR3 bases are TGTGCCAGCAGCTTTATCTCAGACTCTGGGGCCAACGTCCTGACTTTC.

J is TRBJ2-3 and V is TRBV27; 8 positions match TRBD1. This CDR3 comprises 20 residues. Trimming cost V 0 bases and J 0 bases; bases outside gene matches: 14. The germline gives CDR1 MNHEY, CDR2 SMNVEV (reference sequence). The CDR3 DNA is TGTGCCAGCAGTTTATCTCCAGGGGGCTATCCCGGGCCTAGCACAGATACGCAGTATTTT. This gives the protein CASSLSPGGYPGPSTDTQYF.

The V and J genes are TRBV6-6 and TRBJ2-2, with unresolved D. There are 11 residues in the CDR3. V was cut by 4 bases and J by 6 bases, with 3 bases left in between. Germline values: CDR1 MNHNY, CDR2 SVGAGI (reference sequence). CDR3 loop: CASSFSGELFF. The CDR3 coding sequence is TGTGCCAGCAGTTTCTCCGGGGAGCTGTTTTTT.

V and J are TRBV7-9 and TRBJ2-2; D is perhaps TRBD1 (6 bases). The CDR3 extends over 18 amino acids. The V gene's germline CDR1 is SEHNR and CDR2 FQNEAQ (reference sequence). V was clipped by 2 bases and J by 1 base, with 17 bases between them. The CDR3 coding sequence is TGTGCCAGCAGCTTATCGTTGGTGGGGGCAGGGAACACCGGGGAGCTGTTTTTT. Translated: CASSLSLVGAGNTGELFF. The full variable domain, its missing parts supplied by reference TRBV7-9 and TRBJ2-2, is DTGVSQNPRHKITKRGQNVTFRCDPISEHNRLYWYRQTLGQGPEFLTYFQNEAQLEKSRLLSDRFSAERPKGSFSTLEIQRTEQGDSAMYLCASSLSLVGAGNTGELFFGEGSRLTVL.

The chain joins TRBV14 to TRBJ2-3; 13 bases line up with TRBD2. Trimming at V came to 3 bases and at J to 0 bases, leaving 6 bases not matched to a gene. Germline values: CDR1 SGHDN, CDR2 FVKESK. The CDR3 runs 18 residues. The CDR3 sequence: CASSHHRTSGGSTDTQYF. CDR3 nucleotide sequence: TGTGCCAGCAGCCATCATAGGACTAGCGGGGGAAGCACAGATACGCAGTATTTT.

The chain links TRBV6-1 to TRBJ1-4; unclear D gene. Germline V CDR1 and CDR2: MNHNS, SASEGT. CDR3 size: 13 residues. Trimming shortened V by 2 bases and J by 8 bases, and 9 bases separated the two germline ends. The CDR3 sequence is CASSEFTVEKLFF. CDR3 bases: TGTGCCAGCAGTGAATTTACAGTAGAAAAACTGTTTTTT.

The V call is TRBV28, the J call TRBJ1-4; TRBD1 aligns across 9 bases. CDR3 length: 15 amino acids. Per germline, CDR1 MDHEN and CDR2 SYDVKM. V gave up 4 bases and J gave up 6 bases; unmatched junction bases: 6. The CDR3 region is CASSSPGQGDEKLFF. The CDR3 bases are TGTGCCAGCAGTTCCCCGGGACAGGGCGATGAAAAACTGTTTTTT.

This chain links TRBV27 with TRBJ1-1, with no clear D. CDR3 length: 16 amino acids. V lost 3 bases and J 4 bases, leaving 18 bases between the germline ends. The germline CDR1 and CDR2 sequences are MNHEY and SMNVEV (reference sequence). Written as DNA, the CDR3 is TGTGCCAGCAGTTTCCAACTGGGAGCCCGAGGCACTGAAGCTTTCTTT. This codes for CASSFQLGARGTEAFF.